One sample yielded the 2 T cell receptor beta chains listed below, sequenced in a study of shared clonotypes between healthy human individuals. Naive CD8 populations comprised CD45RO-negative cells positively selected for CCR7, excluding terminally differentiated effector memory CD45RA+ cells. Generated by immunoSEQ multiplex PCR, the TCRdb table keeps only in-frame clones and is missing some. Of about 2.1 million clones in the sample, about 93% were seen once. Material: naive CD8+ T cells from PBMCs. The receptors were gathered from a man aged 18 to 30 in good health. Some clones in this sample may be carry-over from other donors' samples.

V is TRBV11-2 and J is TRBJ1-2; D unclear. Germline V gene data show CDR1 as SGHAT and CDR2 as FQNNGV. With 4 bases removed from V and 7 bases from J, the gap between germline ends came to 19 bases. The CDR3 sequence is 15 residues long. The DNA for the CDR3 is TGTGCCAGCAGCTCCCCCGGTTTTAGGGTCCGTGGCTACACCTTC. It codes for CASSSPGFRVRGYTF.

The chain uses TRBV15 and TRBJ1-2; D remains ambiguous. There are 15 residues in the CDR3. The germline gives CDR1 LNHNV, CDR2 YYDKDF (reference sequence). V was shortened by 0 bases and J by 2 bases, with 10 bases between the two germline ends. CDR3 protein: CATSRDREGNYGYTF. The CDR3 coding sequence is TGTGCCACCAGCAGAGATCGCGAAGGGAACTATGGCTACACCTTC.